This T cell receptor beta chain was retrieved from a study of blood T cell repertoires in COVID-19. Sequenced by immunoSEQ multiplex PCR; TCRdb stores in-frame clones only, minus some. The table shows about 100,000 clones, with almost 80% occurring only once. CDR3 size: 14 residues. Germline lookup yields CDR1 LNHDA and CDR2 SQIVND (reference sequence). V was pared by 6 bases and J by 3 bases, with 5 bases of the junction left unmatched. The sequence was obtained from a man aged 65 to 85 with active or convalescent COVID-19. This chain connects TRBV19 to TRBJ1-1, with TRBD1 matching over 9 bases. Material: peripheral blood. CDR3 region: CASSPGTGYTEAFF. DNA of the CDR3: TGTGCCAGTAGCCCCGGGACAGGGTACACTGAAGCTTTCTTT.